This entry describes one TCR beta chain. The CDR3 is made up of 14 amino acids. Trimming cost V 5 bases and J 5 bases, with 15 bases left between them. Germline V gives CDR1 SGHTA, CDR2 FQGTGA. The data stem from a study of blood T cell repertoires in COVID-19. The study drew participants aged about 18 to 89 years from approximately 23 US areas. Per the study methods: Estimation of nucleated cell counts relied on the amplification of reference gene primers. The table came from immunoSEQ multiplex PCR; TCRdb's copy has only in-frame clones and leaves some out. That table is the source of V, J and clone size, and D and trimming were worked out from the DNA. This sample has around 200,000 clones, with 80% to 90% found just once.

The source of this sequence is a man aged 18 to 29 with acute COVID-19. The chain is built from TRBV7-3 and TRBJ2-5; maybe TRBD2 (5 bases). The sample consisted of PBMCs or T cells enriched from blood (not recorded which). The CDR3 DNA follows: TGTGCCAGCAGCCCCATGGGCCGAGGGGAGACCCAGTACTTC. It encodes CASSPMGRGETQYF.